These T cell receptor beta chains were read from a single sample in a study of T cells in Graves' hyperthyroidism and ophthalmopathy. TCRdb redid the calling of the multiplex PCR reads with MiXCR, one entry per CDR3 protein. This table has 480,000 or so distinct CDR3 sequences, 40% to 50% appearing once. The sequencing input was peripheral blood or thyroid tissue (not recorded which). The receptor source for this set is an adult woman with Graves' disease, either hyperthyroidism or ophthalmopathy (not recorded which). CDR3s include the opening cysteine and the closing phenylalanine or tryptophan. Fields, in order: V gene, clone size, CDR3 protein. The size entry is marked missing in some rows and otherwise reads once, few, many or a size class.

v_call: TRBV12-3/TRBV12-4
clone_size: -
cdr3_aa: CASLLGGWGTQYF

v_call: TRBV19
clone_size: many
cdr3_aa: CASSILPTGVGPQHF

v_call: TRBV29-1
clone_size: few
cdr3_aa: CSVPLTSKPSYGYTF

v_call: TRBV2
clone_size: -
cdr3_aa: CASHFTAAQYF

v_call: TRBV20-1
clone_size: -
cdr3_aa: CSAKTGNTGELFF

v_call: TRBV10-2
clone_size: -
cdr3_aa: CASSGLVDTEAFF

v_call: TRBV19
clone_size: once
cdr3_aa: CASSIALSSYEQYF

v_call: TRBV7-9
clone_size: -
cdr3_aa: CASSKTPVQETQYF

v_call: TRBV7-6
clone_size: many
cdr3_aa: CASSPGGSSYNSPLHF

v_call: TRBV29-1
clone_size: many
cdr3_aa: CSVELTGAYGYTF

v_call: TRBV15
clone_size: -
cdr3_aa: CATSRDGITGTGYREQYF

v_call: TRBV7-6
clone_size: few
cdr3_aa: CASSKRGRGTETQYF

v_call: TRBV25-1
clone_size: many
cdr3_aa: CASSERVDLREKLFF

v_call: TRBV9
clone_size: few
cdr3_aa: CASSQETVGNTIYF

v_call: TRBV10-3
clone_size: few
cdr3_aa: CAISGSWNTEAFF

v_call: TRBV2
clone_size: -
cdr3_aa: CASSEEQGDSPLHF

v_call: TRBV7-2
clone_size: -
cdr3_aa: CASSLRLGQTLTGETQYF

v_call: TRBV5-1
clone_size: -
cdr3_aa: CASIREPNTEAFF

v_call: TRBV10-3
clone_size: -
cdr3_aa: CAISGNRGASEQYF

v_call: TRBV6-5
clone_size: -
cdr3_aa: CASSYYLGRDEKLFF

v_call: TRBV12-3/TRBV12-4
clone_size: -
cdr3_aa: CASSFSLRGTEAFF

v_call: TRBV4-1
clone_size: once
cdr3_aa: CASSHGRSLTDTQYF

v_call: TRBV19
clone_size: many
cdr3_aa: CASSISGGANVDTQYF

v_call: TRBV3-1
clone_size: -
cdr3_aa: CASTYRRGGELFF

v_call: TRBV10-3
clone_size: many
cdr3_aa: CAISDYLAGTDGYEQYF

v_call: TRBV10-3
clone_size: -
cdr3_aa: CAISVGGSGNTIYF

v_call: TRBV7-6
clone_size: -
cdr3_aa: CASSLEGAAQGVQYF

v_call: TRBV7-3
clone_size: -
cdr3_aa: CASSLNRGVAFF

v_call: TRBV2
clone_size: -
cdr3_aa: CASSRESARTEAFF

v_call: TRBV29-1
clone_size: -
cdr3_aa: CSVEVGGGSSYEQYF

v_call: TRBV12-3/TRBV12-4
clone_size: few
cdr3_aa: CASSKGQVDGYTF

v_call: TRBV20-1
clone_size: -
cdr3_aa: CSANPTGYGYTF

v_call: TRBV24-1
clone_size: -
cdr3_aa: CASSFWTGRSQETQYF

v_call: TRBV7-9
clone_size: -
cdr3_aa: CASSSRQGDETQYF

v_call: TRBV13
clone_size: many
cdr3_aa: CASSLLAGMVSEQYF

v_call: TRBV10-3
clone_size: once
cdr3_aa: CAISSGSGRGPEETQYF